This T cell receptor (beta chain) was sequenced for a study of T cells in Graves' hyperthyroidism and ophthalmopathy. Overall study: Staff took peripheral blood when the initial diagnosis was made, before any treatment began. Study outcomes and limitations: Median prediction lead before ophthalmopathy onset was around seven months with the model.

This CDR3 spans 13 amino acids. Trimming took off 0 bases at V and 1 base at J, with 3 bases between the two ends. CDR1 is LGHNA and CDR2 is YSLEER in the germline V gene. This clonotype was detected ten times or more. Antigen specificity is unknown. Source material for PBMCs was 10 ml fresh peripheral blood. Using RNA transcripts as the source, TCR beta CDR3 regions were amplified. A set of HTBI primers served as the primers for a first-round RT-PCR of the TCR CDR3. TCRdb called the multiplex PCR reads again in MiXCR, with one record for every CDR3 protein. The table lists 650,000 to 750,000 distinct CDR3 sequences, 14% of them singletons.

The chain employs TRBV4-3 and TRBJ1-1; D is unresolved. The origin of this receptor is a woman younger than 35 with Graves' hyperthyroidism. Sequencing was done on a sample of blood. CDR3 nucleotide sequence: TGCGCCAGCAGCCAAGAACCGAACACTGAAGCTTTCTTT. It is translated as CASSQEPNTEAFF.